This is a list of T cell receptor beta chains from one sample in a study of blood T cell repertoires in COVID-19. The repertoire was sequenced with immunoSEQ multiplex PCR; TCRdb's copy has only in-frame clones and lacks some. This table holds about 270,000 clones, 88% found once. Specimen: PBMCs or T cells enriched from blood (not recorded which). These TCRs come from a woman between 40 and 50 years old with acute COVID-19. CDR3s include the opening cysteine and the closing phenylalanine or tryptophan. The order of the fields is J gene, clone size, D gene, V gene, CDR3 protein, CDR3 DNA. D genes are given only for firm matches. Clone size appears in some rows only: once, few, many, or a class for an expanded clone.

J: TRBJ2-3
size: .
D: .
V: TRBV6-5
CDR3: CASSYRLETDTQYF
DNA: TGTGCCAGCAGTTACCGGCTAGAAACAGATACGCAGTATTTT

J: TRBJ2-5
size: .
D: TRBD1
V: TRBV7-2
CDR3: CASSTGTVKETQYF
DNA: TGTGCCAGCAGCACGGGGACAGTTAAAGAGACCCAGTACTTC

J: TRBJ1-1
size: .
D: .
V: TRBV7-6
CDR3: CASRALAVNTEAFF
DNA: TGTGCCAGCAGGGCTTTAGCGGTGAACACTGAAGCTTTCTTT

J: TRBJ1-2
size: .
D: TRBD1
V: TRBV10-3
CDR3: CAISPGQGRFTGYTF
DNA: TGTGCCATCAGTCCGGGACAGGGGAGGTTCACAGGCTACACCTTC

J: TRBJ1-1
size: .
D: .
V: TRBV3-1/TRBV3-2
CDR3: CASSQEFGLEAFF
DNA: TGTGCCAGCAGCCAAGAGTTTGGGCTTGAAGCTTTCTTT

J: TRBJ1-1
size: .
D: TRBD1
V: TRBV4-1
CDR3: CASSRGTGGVNTEAFF
DNA: TGCGCCAGCAGCCGTGGGACAGGGGGTGTGAACACTGAAGCTTTCTTT

J: TRBJ2-7
size: .
D: .
V: TRBV5-1
CDR3: CASSLDSRGREQYF
DNA: TGCGCCAGCAGCTTGGACTCTAGGGGTCGCGAGCAGTACTTC

J: TRBJ1-3
size: .
D: .
V: TRBV28
CDR3: CASSSGVDAGNTIYF
DNA: TGTGCCAGCAGTTCCGGGGTGGACGCTGGAAACACCATATATTTT

J: TRBJ1-2
size: .
D: .
V: TRBV11-3
CDR3: CASSLEAGFRYGYTF
DNA: TGTGCCAGCAGCTTAGAAGCGGGGTTTAGATATGGCTACACCTTC

J: TRBJ1-2
size: .
D: .
V: TRBV5-6
CDR3: CASSLSAGNIYGYTF
DNA: TGTGCCAGCAGCTTGTCGGCAGGGAACATCTATGGCTACACCTTC

J: TRBJ2-3
size: .
D: TRBD1
V: TRBV27
CDR3: CASRAQRGLRTDTQYF
DNA: TGTGCCAGCAGGGCACAGAGGGGGCTTCGCACAGATACGCAGTATTTT

J: TRBJ2-1
size: once
D: TRBD2
V: TRBV7-3
CDR3: CASSVGSSGGYNEQFF
DNA: TGTGCCAGCAGCGTAGGGTCTAGCGGGGGGTACAATGAGCAGTTCTTC

J: TRBJ2-3
size: few
D: .
V: TRBV7-2
CDR3: CASSSRLEGSTDTQYF
DNA: TGTGCCAGCAGTTCCCGACTAGAGGGTTCCACAGATACGCAGTATTTT

J: TRBJ2-5
size: .
D: TRBD1
V: TRBV28
CDR3: CASSWLGQEAETQYF
DNA: TGTGCCAGCAGTTGGCTCGGACAGGAGGCGGAGACCCAGTACTTC

J: TRBJ1-4
size: .
D: TRBD1
V: TRBV28
CDR3: CASNTGTGGEKLFF
DNA: TGTGCCAGCAATACCGGGACAGGGGGCGAAAAACTGTTTTTT

J: TRBJ2-7
size: many
D: .
V: TRBV4-1
CDR3: CASSPPTGSYEQYF
DNA: TGCGCCAGCAGCCCCCCCACAGGGTCCTACGAGCAGTACTTC